Reported below is one T cell receptor (beta chain). A junction end diverges from the germline sequence, so it may reflect a read error. These data come from a study of shared clonotypes between healthy human individuals. The CDR3 has 13 residues. In germline, CDR1 is GTSNPN, CDR2 SVGIG (reference sequence). Profiling relied on immunoSEQ multiplex PCR, and the TCRdb table lists in-frame clones only, not all of them. The sample records around 1.1 million clones, 70% to 80% being singletons. The specimen sequenced was memory CD4+ T cells from PBMCs. The subset: CD45RA-negative fraction. The chain links TRBV30 to TRBJ1-1, with 7 nucleotides matching TRBD1. The TCR originated in a man younger than 30 in good health. Some clones in this sample may be carry-over from other donors' samples. CDR3 residues: CAWTRQRDSETFF. CDR3 nucleotides: TGTGCCTGGACCAGGCAGAGGGACAGTGAAACTTTCTTT.